The 3 T cell receptor beta chains listed next were all sequenced from one sample in a study of long-term antiretroviral therapy in people with HIV (dated by TCRdb to between 2021 and 2023). Sequencing of the TRB variable region was done with the immunoSEQ hsTCRB v3.0 assay at survey level resolution. Imported from immuneACCESS, the table was reduced by TCRdb to in-frame sequences with V and J called. These copies leave out some clones; in studies compared against another copy, an unresolved V gene accounts for under half, and the cause of the remainder is not known. The sample table contains tens of thousands of clones; only one count was recorded for about 80% of them. The biggest ten clones account for around 10% of the sample. Sequencing used unsorted PBMCs, obtained 1.1 years before starting antiretroviral therapy. These receptors were collected from a woman in her forties with HIV.

The rearrangement joins TRBV7-9 to TRBJ1-2; D possibly corresponds to TRBD1 (5 bases). This CDR3 region has 13 residues. V was shortened by 4 bases and J by 4 bases, with 10 bases between the two germline ends. CDR1 and CDR2 (germline): SEHNR, FQNEAQ (reference sequence). In DNA form, the CDR3 reads TGTGCCAGCAGCTCCGAAACAGGCTATGGCTACACCTTC. Translation gives CASSSETGYGYTF.

For the CDR3, the DNA is TGTGCCAGCAGCTTTACCTTAGAGCAGTTCTTC. It codes for CASSFTLEQFF. The rearrangement uses TRBV5-4 and TRBJ2-1, with D hard to call. This CDR3 comprises 11 residues. Germline lookup yields CDR1 SGHNT and CDR2 YYREEE (reference sequence). V lost 2 bases and J 10 bases, leaving 7 bases between the germline ends.

This clone was observed a few times. The chain carries TRBV5-1 and TRBJ2-7, with TRBD1 as a possible D gene (6 bases). The germline gives CDR1 SGHRS, CDR2 YFSETQ. There are 15 residues in the CDR3. V lost 2 bases and J lost 3, with 15 bases in between. The CDR3 sequence is CASSFGPGDLYEQYF. DNA for the CDR3: TGCGCCAGCAGCTTTGGGCCAGGGGATCTCTACGAGCAGTACTTC.